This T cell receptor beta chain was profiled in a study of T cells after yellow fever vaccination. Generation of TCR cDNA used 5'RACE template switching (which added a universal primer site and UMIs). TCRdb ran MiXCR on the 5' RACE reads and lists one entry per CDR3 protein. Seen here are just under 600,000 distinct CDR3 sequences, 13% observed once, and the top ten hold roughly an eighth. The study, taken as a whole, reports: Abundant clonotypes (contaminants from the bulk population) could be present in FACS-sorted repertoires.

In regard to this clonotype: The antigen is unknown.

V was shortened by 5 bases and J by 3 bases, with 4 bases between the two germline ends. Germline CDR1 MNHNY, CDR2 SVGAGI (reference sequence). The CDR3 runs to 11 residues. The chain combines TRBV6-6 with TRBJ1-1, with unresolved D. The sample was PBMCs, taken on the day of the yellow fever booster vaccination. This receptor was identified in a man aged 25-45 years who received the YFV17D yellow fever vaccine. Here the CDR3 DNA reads TGTGCCAGCAGTCATGACACTGAAGCTTTCTTT. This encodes CASSHDTEAFF.